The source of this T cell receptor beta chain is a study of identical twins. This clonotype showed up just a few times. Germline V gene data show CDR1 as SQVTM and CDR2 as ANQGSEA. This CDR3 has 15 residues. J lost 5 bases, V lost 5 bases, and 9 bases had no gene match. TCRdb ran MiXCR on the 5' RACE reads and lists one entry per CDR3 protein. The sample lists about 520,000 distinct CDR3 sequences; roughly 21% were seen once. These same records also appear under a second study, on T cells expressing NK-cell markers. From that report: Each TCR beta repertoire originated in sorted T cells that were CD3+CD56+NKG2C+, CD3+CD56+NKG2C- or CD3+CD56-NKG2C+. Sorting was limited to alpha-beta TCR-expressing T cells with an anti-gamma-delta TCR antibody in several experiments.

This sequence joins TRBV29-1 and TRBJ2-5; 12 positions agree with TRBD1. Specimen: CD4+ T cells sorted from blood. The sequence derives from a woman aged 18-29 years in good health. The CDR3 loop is CSVQTGTGGAETQYF. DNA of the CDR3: TGCAGCGTTCAGACCGGGACAGGGGGCGCGGAGACCCAGTACTTC.